These 8 T cell receptor beta chains were all obtained from the same sample, sequenced in a study of blood T cells in healthy people across ages. Next came a second PCR, run for about 7 to 12 cycles, which used a sample-barcoded 5' primer along with a J-beta primer mix. TCRdb itself ran the 5' RACE reads through MiXCR, one entry per CDR3 protein. The sample includes some 1.5 million distinct CDR3 sequences, 28% of them seen just once. The sample comprised blood. The receptors come from a woman in her twenties or thirties in good health.

This clonotype was counted only a few times. V and J are TRBV5-1 and TRBJ1-2; 7 nucleotides align to TRBD1. The CDR3 is 14 residues long. Germline CDR1 SGHRS, CDR2 YFSETQ. V lost 2 bases to trimming and J lost 7 bases; unmatched junction nucleotides: 8. CDR3 sequence reads: CASSFSDRVIGYTF. The DNA of the CDR3 is TGCGCCAGCAGCTTCTCCGACAGGGTTATTGGCTACACCTTC.

Turning to this clonotype: A read error may produce the germline difference seen at one junction end. The chain links TRBV5-6 to TRBJ2-4; the D gene is possibly TRBD1 (6 bases). Per the germline V gene, CDR1 is SGHDT and CDR2 is YYEEEE. The CDR3 has 17 amino acids. The CDR3 here is CASSLALEREGGTEQYF. The CDR3 nucleotides are TGTGCCAGTAGCTTGGCCTTAGAGAGGGAAGGGGGAACTGAGCAGTACTTC.

This chain connects TRBV6-5 to TRBJ1-1; D ambiguous. The length of the CDR3 is 13 residues. Trimming left V 3 bases short and J 7 bases short, with 12 bases between. Per the germline V gene, CDR1 is MNHEY and CDR2 is SVGAGI. CDR3 region: CASSYNFLGEAFF. CDR3 DNA: TGTGCCAGCAGTTATAATTTCTTGGGTGAAGCTTTCTTT.

This clonotype was seen more than once but under ten times. The chain links TRBV12-3 or TRBV12-4 to TRBJ2-7; possibly TRBD2 for D (6 bases). Trimming cost V 3 bases and J 2 bases, with 17 bases left between them. This CDR3 has 16 residues. Written as DNA, the CDR3 is TGTGCCAGCAGTTTCTTAGGCTCATGGGGGGCCTACGAGCAGTACTTC. It encodes CASSFLGSWGAYEQYF.

At least ten counts were recorded for this clonotype. J is TRBJ2-7 and V is TRBV27, with 8 bases identical to TRBD1. V dropped 2 bases and J dropped 3; count of bases not matched to a gene: 9. The CDR3 extends over 16 amino acids. Germline V gene lookup returns CDR1 MNHEY and CDR2 SMNVEV (reference sequence). The CDR3 sequence is CASSLPLDRGYYEQYF. CDR3 sequence (DNA): TGTGCCAGCAGTTTACCCCTCGACAGGGGTTACTACGAGCAGTACTTC.

This chain joins TRBV7-8 and TRBJ1-2; no definite D call. V was cut by 7 bases and J by 4 bases, with 13 bases left in between. Germline V gene lookup returns CDR1 SGHVS and CDR2 FQNEAQ. CDR3 length: 13 residues. The CDR3 reads CASNSVYGYGYTF. The CDR3, as DNA: TGTGCCAGCAACTCCGTGTACGGCTATGGCTACACCTTC.

This chain links TRBV5-5 with TRBJ2-7, with D unclear. Trimming pared 0 bases from V and 5 bases from J, leaving 9 bases between. This CDR3 region has 13 residues. Germline CDR1 SGHKS, CDR2 YYEKEE (reference sequence). In DNA form, the CDR3 reads TGTGCCAGCAGCTTGGCGGCAGGCCACGAGCAGTACTTC. Translated, it gives CASSLAAGHEQYF.

This clonotype was observed once. A much larger clone lies one base from this, so it may be a read error. V usage is TRBV6-2 or TRBV6-3 and J usage is TRBJ2-7; D not resolved. This CDR3 comprises 15 residues. V was clipped by 0 bases and J by 10 bases, with 19 bases between them. The germline CDR1 and CDR2 sequences are MNHEY and SVGEGT. Written as DNA, the CDR3 is TGTGCCAGCAGTTACTCCACATACGGGCAAGAGGCCCAGTACTTC. As protein: CASSYSTYGQEAQYF.